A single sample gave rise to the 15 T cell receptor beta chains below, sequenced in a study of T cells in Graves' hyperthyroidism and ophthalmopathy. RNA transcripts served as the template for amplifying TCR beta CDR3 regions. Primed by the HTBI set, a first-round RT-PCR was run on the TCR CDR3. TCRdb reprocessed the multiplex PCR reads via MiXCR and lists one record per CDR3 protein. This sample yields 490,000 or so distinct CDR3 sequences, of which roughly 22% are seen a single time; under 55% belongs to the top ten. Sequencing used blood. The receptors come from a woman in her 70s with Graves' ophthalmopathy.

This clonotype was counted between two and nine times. The CDR3 region has the DNA TGTGCCAGCAGTCCGGACAGGACCAATCAGCCCCAGCATTTT. Translating it yields CASSPDRTNQPQHF. The chain joins TRBV6-1 to TRBJ1-5; 7 bases are a match to TRBD1. Trimming took 5 bases from V and 3 from J; bases not matched to a gene: 4. CDR1 and CDR2 from the germline V gene are MNHNS and SASEGT. This CDR3 is built from 14 residues.

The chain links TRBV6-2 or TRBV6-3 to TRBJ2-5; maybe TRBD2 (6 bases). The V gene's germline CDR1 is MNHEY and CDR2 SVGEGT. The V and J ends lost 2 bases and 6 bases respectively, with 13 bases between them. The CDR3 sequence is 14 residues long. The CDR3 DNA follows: TGTGCCAGCAGTTACGGCGGGGATGGGAAGACCCAGTACTTC. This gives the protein CASSYGGDGKTQYF.

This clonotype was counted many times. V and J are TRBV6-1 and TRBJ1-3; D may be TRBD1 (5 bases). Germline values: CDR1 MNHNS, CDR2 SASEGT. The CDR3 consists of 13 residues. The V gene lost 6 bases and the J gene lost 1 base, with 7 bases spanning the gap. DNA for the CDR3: TGTGCCAGCAGGCGGGGGTCTGGAAACACCATATATTTT. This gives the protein CASRRGSGNTIYF.

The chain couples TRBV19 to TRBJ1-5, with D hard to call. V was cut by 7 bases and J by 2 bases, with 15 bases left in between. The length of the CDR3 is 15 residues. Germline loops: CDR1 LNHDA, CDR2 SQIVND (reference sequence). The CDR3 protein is CASMREGLGNQPQHF. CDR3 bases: TGTGCCAGTATGAGAGAGGGCTTGGGCAATCAGCCCCAGCATTTT.

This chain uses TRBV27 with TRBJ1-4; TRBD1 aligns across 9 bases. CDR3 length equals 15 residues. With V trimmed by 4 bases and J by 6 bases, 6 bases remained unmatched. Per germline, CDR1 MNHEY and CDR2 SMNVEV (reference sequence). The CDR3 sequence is CASSSHRDRDEKLFF. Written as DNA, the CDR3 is TGTGCCAGCAGTTCACACCGGGACAGGGATGAAAAACTGTTTTTT.

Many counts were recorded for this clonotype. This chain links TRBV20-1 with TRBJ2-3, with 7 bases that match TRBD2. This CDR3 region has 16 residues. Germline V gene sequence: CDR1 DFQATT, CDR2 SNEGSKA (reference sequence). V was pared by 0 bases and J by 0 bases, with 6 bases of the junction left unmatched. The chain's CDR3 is CSARDPVGGSTDTQYF. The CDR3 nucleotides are TGCAGTGCTAGAGATCCGGTGGGAGGGAGCACAGATACGCAGTATTTT.

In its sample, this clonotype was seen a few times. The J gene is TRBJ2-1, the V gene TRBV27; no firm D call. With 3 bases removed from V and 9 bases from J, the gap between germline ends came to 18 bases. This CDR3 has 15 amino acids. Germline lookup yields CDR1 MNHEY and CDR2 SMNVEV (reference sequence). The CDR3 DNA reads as TGTGCCAGCAGTTTTCCCCCTACCGGCGGAATTGAGCAGTTCTTC. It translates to CASSFPPTGGIEQFF.

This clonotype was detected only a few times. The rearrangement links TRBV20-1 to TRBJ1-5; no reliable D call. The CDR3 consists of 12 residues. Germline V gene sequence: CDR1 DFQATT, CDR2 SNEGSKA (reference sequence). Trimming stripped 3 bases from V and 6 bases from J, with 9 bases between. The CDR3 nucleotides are TGCAGTGCTAGGACACCGGGTCAGCCCCAGCATTTT. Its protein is CSARTPGQPQHF.

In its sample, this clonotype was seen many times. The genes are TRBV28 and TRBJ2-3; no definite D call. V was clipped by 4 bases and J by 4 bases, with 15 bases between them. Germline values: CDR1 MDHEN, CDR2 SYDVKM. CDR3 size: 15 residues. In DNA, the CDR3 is TGTGCCAGCAGTTCCCGAGACCCGGGCGCAGATACGCAGTATTTT. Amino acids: CASSSRDPGADTQYF.

This CDR3 is CASIPSSGRGPINEQFF. The CDR3 DNA reads as TGCGCCAGCATTCCGTCTAGCGGGAGGGGCCCTATTAATGAGCAGTTCTTC. The V and J genes are TRBV10-2 and TRBJ2-1; TRBD2 matches at 12 bases. CDR1 WSHSY and CDR2 SAAADI come from the germline V gene. The CDR3 consists of 17 residues. V shed 7 bases and J 7 bases; nucleotides not matched to a gene: 14.

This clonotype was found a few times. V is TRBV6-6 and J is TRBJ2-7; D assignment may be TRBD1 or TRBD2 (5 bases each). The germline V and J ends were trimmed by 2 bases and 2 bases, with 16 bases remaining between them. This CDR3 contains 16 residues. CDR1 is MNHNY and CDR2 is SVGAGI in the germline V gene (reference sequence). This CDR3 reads CASSYLRGSLTYEQYF. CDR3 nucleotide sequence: TGTGCCAGCAGTTACCTTCGGGGCTCGCTCACCTACGAGCAGTACTTC.

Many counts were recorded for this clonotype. Here the CDR3 reads CASSSTTDNEQFF. The CDR3, as DNA: TGTGCCAGCAGCTCTACTACGGACAATGAGCAGTTCTTC. The chain links TRBV3-1 to TRBJ2-1, with D hard to call. The V gene lost 5 bases and the J gene lost 5 bases, with 10 bases spanning the gap. In germline, CDR1 is LGHDT, CDR2 YNNKEL (reference sequence). The CDR3 has 13 amino acids.

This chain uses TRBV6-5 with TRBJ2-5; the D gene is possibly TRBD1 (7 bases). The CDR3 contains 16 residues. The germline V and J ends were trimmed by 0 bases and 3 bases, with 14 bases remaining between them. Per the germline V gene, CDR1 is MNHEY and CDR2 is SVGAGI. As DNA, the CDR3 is TGTGCCAGCAGTTACTCCTCAGGGGGGAAGGAAGAGACCCAGTACTTC. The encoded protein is CASSYSSGGKEETQYF.

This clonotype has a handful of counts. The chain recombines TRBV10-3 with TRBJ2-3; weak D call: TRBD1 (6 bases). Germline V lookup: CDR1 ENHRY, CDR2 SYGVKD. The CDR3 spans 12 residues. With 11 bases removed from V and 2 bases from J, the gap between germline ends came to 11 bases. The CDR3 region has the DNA TGTGCCGTGACAGGAAACACAGATACGCAGTATTTT. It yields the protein CAVTGNTDTQYF.

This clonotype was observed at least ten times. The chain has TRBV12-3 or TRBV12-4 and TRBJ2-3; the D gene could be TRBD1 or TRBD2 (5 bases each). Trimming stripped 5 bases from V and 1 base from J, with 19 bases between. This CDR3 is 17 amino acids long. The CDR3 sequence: CASSPTGTRVGTDTQYF. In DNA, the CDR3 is TGTGCCAGCAGTCCGACGGGGACCCGGGTTGGCACAGATACGCAGTATTTT.